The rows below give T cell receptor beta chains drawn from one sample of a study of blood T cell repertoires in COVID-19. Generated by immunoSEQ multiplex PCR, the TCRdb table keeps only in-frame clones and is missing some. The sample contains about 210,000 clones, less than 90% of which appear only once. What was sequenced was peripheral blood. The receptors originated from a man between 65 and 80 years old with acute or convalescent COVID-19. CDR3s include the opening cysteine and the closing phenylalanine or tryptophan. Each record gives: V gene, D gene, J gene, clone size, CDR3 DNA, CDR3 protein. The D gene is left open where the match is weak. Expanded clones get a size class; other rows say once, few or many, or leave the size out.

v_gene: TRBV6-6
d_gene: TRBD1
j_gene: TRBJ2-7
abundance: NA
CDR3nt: TGTGCCAGCAGTTACCGGGACAGGGGTAGCGAGCAGTACTTC
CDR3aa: CASSYRDRGSEQYF

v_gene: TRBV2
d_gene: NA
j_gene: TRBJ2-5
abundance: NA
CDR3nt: TGTGCCAGCAGTGACTATGAGTCGGAGACCCAGTACTTC
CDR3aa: CASSDYESETQYF

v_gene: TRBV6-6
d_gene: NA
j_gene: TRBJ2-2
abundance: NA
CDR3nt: TGTGCCAGCAGTTCCCCAAACACCGGGGAGCTGTTTTTT
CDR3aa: CASSSPNTGELFF

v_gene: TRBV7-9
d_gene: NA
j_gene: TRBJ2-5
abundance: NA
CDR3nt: TGTGCCAGCAGCTTTAAAGAGACCCAGTACTTC
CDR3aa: CASSFKETQYF

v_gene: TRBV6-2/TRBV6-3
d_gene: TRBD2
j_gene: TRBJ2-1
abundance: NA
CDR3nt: TGTGCCAGCAGTTACTCGGGGCTAGCGGGCAATGAGCAGTTCTTC
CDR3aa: CASSYSGLAGNEQFF

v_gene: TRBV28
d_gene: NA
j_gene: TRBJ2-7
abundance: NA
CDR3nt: TGTGCCACCTTCGACAGGAGCACTTACGAGCAGTACTTC
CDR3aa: CATFDRSTYEQYF

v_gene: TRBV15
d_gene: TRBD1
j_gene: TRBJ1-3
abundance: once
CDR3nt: TGTGCCACCAGCAGAGATCTGGGGACAGGGGGCGGAAACACCATATATTTT
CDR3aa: CATSRDLGTGGGNTIYF

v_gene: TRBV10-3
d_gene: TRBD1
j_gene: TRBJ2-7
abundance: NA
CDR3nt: TGTGCCATCAGTGTCGGGACAGGGGGGACCTACGAGCAGTACTTC
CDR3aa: CAISVGTGGTYEQYF

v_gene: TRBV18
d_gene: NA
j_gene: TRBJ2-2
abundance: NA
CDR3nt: TGTGCCAGCCGAAGACAGATGGACACCGGGGAGCTGTTTTTT
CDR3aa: CASRRQMDTGELFF

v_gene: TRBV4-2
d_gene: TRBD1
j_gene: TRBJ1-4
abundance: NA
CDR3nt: TGTGCCAGCAGCCAACCGGACAGGGGGAGTGAAAAACTGTTTTTT
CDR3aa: CASSQPDRGSEKLFF

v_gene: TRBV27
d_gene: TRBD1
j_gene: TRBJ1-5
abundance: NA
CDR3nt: TGTGCCAGCAGTTTGCAGGGGGCGGTCGGAAGCAATCAGCCCCAGCATTTT
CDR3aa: CASSLQGAVGSNQPQHF

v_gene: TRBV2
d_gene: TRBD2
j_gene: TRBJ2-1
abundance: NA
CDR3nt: TGTGCCAGCAGGGGAGGGACTAGCGTGAACAATGAGCAGTTCTTC
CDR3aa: CASRGGTSVNNEQFF

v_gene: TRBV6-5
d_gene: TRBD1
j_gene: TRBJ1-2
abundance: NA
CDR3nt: TGTGCCAGCAGTTACTTCGGACAGGGGGGCTACACCTTC
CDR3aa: CASSYFGQGGYTF

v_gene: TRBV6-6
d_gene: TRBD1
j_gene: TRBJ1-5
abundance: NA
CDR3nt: TGTGCCAGCAGTGGAACAGGGGGGAACAATCAGCCCCAGCATTTT
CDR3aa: CASSGTGGNNQPQHF

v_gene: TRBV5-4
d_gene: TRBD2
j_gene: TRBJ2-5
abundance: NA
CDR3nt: TGTGCCAGCAGCCGGGGGGGAGGGGTAGGAGAGACCCAGTACTTC
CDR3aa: CASSRGGGVGETQYF

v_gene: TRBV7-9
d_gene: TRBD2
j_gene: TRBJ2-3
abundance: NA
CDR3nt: TGTGCCAGCAGCTTAGGCCTACTAGCGGCAGTAACAGATACGCAGTATTTT
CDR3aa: CASSLGLLAAVTDTQYF

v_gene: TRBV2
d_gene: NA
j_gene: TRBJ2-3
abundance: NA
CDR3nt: TGTGCCAGCAGTGAACTGGGGCTTGTCACAGATACGCAGTATTTT
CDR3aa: CASSELGLVTDTQYF

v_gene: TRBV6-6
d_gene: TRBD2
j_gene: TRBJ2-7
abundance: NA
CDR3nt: TGTGCCAGCATCGACAGTAGCGGGAGTCGATACGAGCAGTACTTC
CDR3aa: CASIDSSGSRYEQYF

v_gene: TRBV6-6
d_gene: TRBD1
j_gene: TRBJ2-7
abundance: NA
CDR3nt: TGTGCCAGCAGTTACTTTACAGGGGCGGAAGAGCAGTACTTC
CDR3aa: CASSYFTGAEEQYF

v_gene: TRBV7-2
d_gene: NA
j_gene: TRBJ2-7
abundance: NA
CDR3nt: TGTGCCAGCAGCTTAGACGCGGCACCGGGGCAGTACTTC
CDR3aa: CASSLDAAPGQYF

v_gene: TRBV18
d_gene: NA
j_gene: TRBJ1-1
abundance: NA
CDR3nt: TGTGCCAGCTCACCGACTATGAACACTGAAGCTTTCTTT
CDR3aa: CASSPTMNTEAFF

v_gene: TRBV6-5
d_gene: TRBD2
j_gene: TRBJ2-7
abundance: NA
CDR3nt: TGTGCCAGCAGTTACTCAGAGGGAGGGGAGCAGTACTTC
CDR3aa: CASSYSEGGEQYF

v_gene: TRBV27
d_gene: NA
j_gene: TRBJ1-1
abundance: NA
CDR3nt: TGTGCCAGCAGTGCGTCCCACAGGGACACTGAAGCTTTCTTT
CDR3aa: CASSASHRDTEAFF

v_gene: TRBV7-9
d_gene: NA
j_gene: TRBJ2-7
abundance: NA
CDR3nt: TGTGCCAGCATCCCAACGAGGGGGACCTTAGGAGGCCACGAGCAGTACTTC
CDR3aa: CASIPTRGTLGGHEQYF

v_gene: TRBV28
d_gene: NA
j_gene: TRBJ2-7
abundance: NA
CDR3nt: TGTGCCAGCAGTTTCACGGACGGGAGAGCTAGTGGGCAGTACTTC
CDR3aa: CASSFTDGRASGQYF

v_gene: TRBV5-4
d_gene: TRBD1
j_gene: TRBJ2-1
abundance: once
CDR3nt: TGTGCCAGCAGCTCGGCCGGGACAGGGGCTCACAATGAGCAGTTCTTC
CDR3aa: CASSSAGTGAHNEQFF

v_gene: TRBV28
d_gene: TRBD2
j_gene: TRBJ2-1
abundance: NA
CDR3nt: TGTGCCAGCACCCCAGGGCCCCGCGGGAGCTCCTACAATGAGCAGTTCTTC
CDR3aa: CASTPGPRGSSYNEQFF